This TCR beta chain was found in a study of graft-versus-host responses after intestinal transplantation. About the study: Once they had received anti-thymocyte globulin induction, all recipients took tacrolimus and steroids for about three years.

Data came from immunoSEQ multiplex PCR; TCRdb stores just in-frame clones and leaves some out. Of about 73,000 clones in the sample, 90% were seen once. The length of the CDR3 is 15 residues. V trimming: 5 bases; J trimming: 7 bases; junction bases outside the gene matches: 11. The germline V gene encodes CDR1 MNHEY and CDR2 SMNVEV (reference sequence). A word on this clone: Its specificity is unknown.

Study results and limitations: Some patients had graft-donor T cell macrochimerism. In their allografts, the ratios of graft-versus-host to host-versus-graft T cell clones were high. Recipient marrow harbored GvH clones, some of which surfaced first in ileum or blood.

Source: unstimulated CD8+ T cells sorted from spleen or lymph node cells, taken before transplant. This receptor was taken from a human donor who was the organ donor for an intestinal transplant. The chain joins TRBV27 to TRBJ2-7, with 10 bases aligning to TRBD1. In nucleotides, the CDR3 is TGTGCCAGCAGTACGGGGACAGGGGTAGGAAAGGAGCAGTACGTC. Protein product: CASSTGTGVGKEQYV.